Below, one T cell receptor (beta chain) is given with its context. Its cognate antigen is unknown. The sample belongs to a study of T cell responses to AZD1222 COVID-19 vaccine. Whole-study findings and limits: A mostly white British donor set with more females was recruited, and clonal diversity was possibly underestimated.

Libraries were prepared by immunoSEQ multiplex PCR; TCRdb keeps only in-frame clonotypes and omits some of them. This table has some 200,000 clones, 88% appearing once. The V end was cut by 12 bases, the J end by 3 bases, with 13 bases between. This CDR3 region has 12 residues. Germline V gene sequence: CDR1 KGHDR, CDR2 SFDVKD. The sequence was obtained from an adult who received the AZD1222 COVID-19 vaccine. The sample here was peripheral blood, taken 28 days after the second AZD1222 dose. The chain recombines TRBV24-1 with TRBJ1-1; the D is unclear. The CDR3, as DNA: TGTGCCGCTGGCCGGCGGGACACTGAAGCTTTCTTT. It yields the protein CAAGRRDTEAFF.